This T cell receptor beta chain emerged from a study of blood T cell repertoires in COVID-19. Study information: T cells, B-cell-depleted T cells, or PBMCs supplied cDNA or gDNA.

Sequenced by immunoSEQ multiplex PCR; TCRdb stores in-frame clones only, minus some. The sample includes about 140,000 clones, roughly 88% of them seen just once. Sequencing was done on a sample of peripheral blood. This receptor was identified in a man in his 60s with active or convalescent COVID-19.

CDR3 coding DNA: TGTGCCAGCAGCTTAGTGCGGGGGGCCAAAAACATTCAGTACTTC. It translates to CASSLVRGAKNIQYF. V is TRBV7-2 and J is TRBJ2-4, with 7 bases matching TRBD2. Per the germline V gene, CDR1 is SGHTA and CDR2 is FQGNSA. Trimming removed 1 base from V and 1 base from J; junction bases left unmatched: 1. The CDR3 spans 15 residues.